Shown below are 19 T cell receptor beta chains from a single sample sequenced in a study of identical twins. TCRdb called the 5' RACE reads again in MiXCR, with one record for every CDR3 protein. The table shows approximately 350,000 distinct CDR3 sequences, with more than 9% occurring only once. This sample was shared with a second study, whose subject was yellow fever vaccine responses in identical twins.

Sequencing input: CD8+ T cells sorted from blood. Receptors were obtained from a woman between 18 and 29 years old in good health.

This chain connects TRBV7-6 to TRBJ2-2, with TRBD1 identical over 10 bases. Germline V CDR1 and CDR2: SGHVS, FNYEAQ. V lost 2 bases to trimming and J lost 3 bases; unmatched junction nucleotides: 6. There are 17 residues in the CDR3. The CDR3 region has the DNA TGTGCCAGCAGCTTATATGGGGACAGGGGTTACACCGGGGAGCTGTTTTTT. This translates into CASSLYGDRGYTGELFF.

The J gene is TRBJ1-5, the V gene TRBV12-3 or TRBV12-4, with D unclear. The CDR3 length is 12 residues. Deletions cut 6 bases from V and 9 bases from J, with 12 bases between. The CDR3 loop is CASRLSLRPQHF. The CDR3 DNA follows: TGTGCCAGCAGGCTAAGCCTCCGGCCCCAGCATTTT.

This clonotype was seen only a few times. The chain carries TRBV7-9 and TRBJ1-1; a possible D gene is TRBD1 (5 bases). Germline-derived CDR1 and CDR2 are SEHNR and FQNEAQ (reference sequence). V lost 5 bases, J lost 4 bases, and 11 bases lay in between. CDR3 length: 13 residues. DNA of the CDR3: TGTGCCAGCAGCCCCAGGGCGAGCACTGAAGCTTTCTTT. This translates into CASSPRASTEAFF.

This clonotype has a count of ten or more. The CDR3 DNA reads TGCAGTGCTAGAGATATCCAGGGGGCGAACACCGGGGAGCTGTTTTTT. This gives the protein CSARDIQGANTGELFF. The J gene is TRBJ2-2, the V gene TRBV20-1; 7 nucleotides line up with TRBD1. Unmatched junction bases numbered 4, after V lost 0 bases and J lost 0 bases. The CDR3 is made up of 16 amino acids. Germline V gives CDR1 DFQATT, CDR2 SNEGSKA (reference sequence).

Concerning this clonotype: As the CDR3 is not closed by the conserved phenylalanine or tryptophan, this likely results from a read error. The V and J genes are TRBV28 and TRBJ2-5, with a possible D match to TRBD2 (6 bases). This CDR3 contains 13 residues. V was pared by 2 bases and J by 4 bases, with 8 bases between. Looked up from germline, CDR1 is MDHEN and CDR2 is SYDVKM. CDR3 nucleotides: TGTGCCAGCAGTTTACCGGGACTAGAGACCCAGTACTTG. Its translation: CASSLPGLETQYL.

This clonotype was seen at least ten times. The rearrangement links TRBV21-1 to TRBJ1-2. TRBV21-1 is an annotated pseudogene. The CDR3 spans 9 residues. The CDR3 sequence is CANRLGYTF. CDR3 in DNA: TGTGCCAACCGGCTCGGCTACACCTTC.

This chain connects TRBV9 to TRBJ2-3; no reliable D call. The CDR3 is made up of 12 amino acids. The V end was cut by 3 bases, the J end by 2 bases, with 4 bases between. The V gene's germline CDR1 is SGDLS and CDR2 YYNGEE. This chain's CDR3 is CASSGHTDTQYF. Written as DNA, the CDR3 is TGTGCCAGCAGCGGCCACACAGATACGCAGTATTTT.

This clonotype was recorded a few times. The chain carries TRBV27 and TRBJ1-5; 10 bases are shared with TRBD1. Trimming took 6 bases from V and 5 from J; bases not matched to a gene: 7. Looked up from germline, CDR1 is MNHEY and CDR2 is SMNVEV (reference sequence). The CDR3 runs 15 residues. This chain's CDR3 is CASRWTGGRDQPQHF. For the CDR3, the DNA is TGTGCCAGCAGATGGACAGGGGGAAGGGATCAGCCCCAGCATTTT.

Comment on this clonotype: A much larger clone sits a single nucleotide away, making a read error possible. The chain employs TRBV7-8 and TRBJ2-3; TRBD2 agrees at 7 bases. The V and J ends lost 1 base and 1 base, in that order; junction bases with no gene match: 8. The CDR3 has 17 residues. CDR1 is SGHVS and CDR2 is FQNEAQ in the germline V gene. The CDR3 bases are TGTGCCAGCAGCTTAGAGCGGGAACTCATTTGCACAGATACGCAGTATTTT. Protein: CASSLERELICTDTQYF.

This clonotype showed up just a few times. V is TRBV7-6 and J is TRBJ2-7; TRBD2 aligns across 12 bases. Per the germline V gene, CDR1 is SGHVS and CDR2 is FNYEAQ. With V trimmed by 1 base and J by 2 bases, 6 bases remained unmatched. CDR3 length: 17 amino acids. CDR3 in amino acids: CASSLGPLAGGAYEQYF. The DNA of the CDR3 is TGTGCCAGCAGCTTAGGCCCACTAGCGGGAGGTGCCTACGAGCAGTACTTC.

This sequence joins TRBV11-2 and TRBJ1-2; TRBD1 is a possible D gene (5 bases). The V gene's germline CDR1 is SGHAT and CDR2 FQNNGV. With 4 bases removed from V and 4 bases from J, the gap between germline ends came to 13 bases. This CDR3 comprises 14 residues. Here the CDR3 DNA reads TGTGCCAGCAGCTACCAGGGTGCTCGCTATGGCTACACCTTC. Translated: CASSYQGARYGYTF.

This clonotype was picked up a small number of times. The genes are TRBV6-6 and TRBJ2-1; the D is unclear. V lost 1 base and J 9 bases, leaving 7 bases between the germline ends. The CDR3 consists of 12 residues. Germline V CDR1 and CDR2: MNHNY, SVGAGI (reference sequence). The CDR3 is CASSYYVGEQFF. DNA for the CDR3: TGTGCCAGCAGTTACTACGTTGGTGAGCAGTTCTTC.

The V gene is TRBV29-1, the J gene TRBJ2-3; 7 nucleotides align to TRBD1. Germline loops: CDR1 SQVTM, CDR2 ANQGSEA. Trimming removed 7 bases from V and 2 bases from J; junction bases left unmatched: 9. CDR3 length equals 14 residues. CDR3 DNA sequence: TGCAGCGCCGAGGGGACAGAGTCCACAGATACGCAGTATTTT. It yields the protein CSAEGTESTDTQYF.

This clonotype was recorded at least ten times. Written as DNA, the CDR3 is TGCAGTGCTAGAGATCCGGCTAGCGGGAGGGCCTGGTCTGAGCAGTTCTTC. Its translation is CSARDPASGRAWSEQFF. This chain connects TRBV20-1 to TRBJ2-1; 12 bases are shared with TRBD2. Germline loops: CDR1 DFQATT, CDR2 SNEGSKA (reference sequence). The junction had 12 bases not matched to a gene; V was cut back by 0 bases and J by 9 bases. The CDR3 extends over 17 amino acids.

This clonotype was counted many times. V gene TRBV15 combines with J gene TRBJ2-1, with 8 bases that match TRBD1. The CDR3 is made up of 18 amino acids. J lost 7 bases, V lost 3 bases, and 17 bases had no gene match. Germline lookup yields CDR1 LNHNV and CDR2 YYDKDF (reference sequence). The CDR3 protein is CATSSFASGTGLPNEQFF. CDR3 DNA sequence: TGTGCCACCAGCAGCTTCGCCTCCGGGACAGGCCTCCCAAATGAGCAGTTCTTC.

This clonotype was seen more than once but under ten times. The chain carries TRBV2 and TRBJ2-1, with 7 nucleotides matching TRBD2. CDR1 and CDR2 (germline): SNHLY, FYNNEI. Losses at the gene ends were 6 bases for V and 6 bases for J; bases not matched to a gene: 8. The CDR3 runs 14 residues. The CDR3 DNA reads as TGTGCCAGCAGCCTTTTACTAGCGAGCAATGAGCAGTTCTTC. It specifies CASSLLLASNEQFF.

V gene TRBV7-8 combines with J gene TRBJ2-7, with D unclear. Germline V gene lookup returns CDR1 SGHVS and CDR2 FQNEAQ. Trimming cost V 2 bases and J 0 bases, with 14 bases left between them. The CDR3 is made up of 16 amino acids. The CDR3 DNA reads TGTGCCAGCAGCTTATTGAGCACACTAAGCTCCTACGAGCAGTACGTC. Translated, it gives CASSLLSTLSSYEQYV.

In this sample, this clonotype turned up a few times. The rearrangement joins TRBV12-3 or TRBV12-4 to TRBJ2-2; 8 bases map to TRBD1. V trimming: 8 bases; J trimming: 7 bases; junction bases outside the gene matches: 15. This CDR3 contains 16 residues. The CDR3 region is CASDYRSRGLGGELFF. CDR3 DNA sequence: TGTGCCAGCGACTATAGATCCAGGGGGCTGGGCGGGGAGCTGTTTTTT.

Many counts were recorded for this clonotype. CDR3 DNA: TGTGCCAGCAGTTACTCGTTCGACCTTAGCACAGATACGCAGTATTTT. It specifies CASSYSFDLSTDTQYF. The chain is built from TRBV6-5 and TRBJ2-3; D remains unclear. The germline CDR1 and CDR2 sequences are MNHEY and SVGAGI. The CDR3 loop spans 16 amino acids. V was cut by 0 bases and J by 0 bases, with 10 bases left in between.